This record looks at one T cell receptor beta chain sequence and its context. The CDR3 goes on 3 residues after the read ends, and that part is filled in from the germline J gene. Sequencing used immunoSEQ multiplex PCR; TCRdb keeps in-frame clones, though not all of them. Found here are some 16,000 clones; the top ten clones hold roughly a tenth. The record originates from a study of T cells in women clearing cervical HPV infection. Looked up from germline, CDR1 is DFQATT and CDR2 is SNEGSKA (reference sequence). The CDR3 totals 14 residues. V was pared by 6 bases and J by 4 bases, with 9 bases of the junction left unmatched.

V is TRBV20-1 and J is TRBJ2-1, with 7 bases matching TRBD2. This TCR came from a woman between 18 and 70 years old with a cervical HPV16 infection that either progressed to CIN3+ or cleared (not recorded which). The sequencing sample was made of blood buffy coat. The CDR3 loop is CSASVGGGYNEQFF. The CDR3 bases that were read are TGCAGTGCCAGCGTGGGGGGGGGATACAATGAG.